A selection of T cell receptor beta chains follows, all from one sample in a study of cytomegalovirus exposure and HLA in healthy donors. Assay used: immunoSEQ multiplex PCR; TCRdb lists only in-frame clones, some missing. This table holds 100,000 to 150,000 clones. Sample: PBMCs. Source of these receptors: a woman between 40 and 55 years old in good health and CMV-seropositive. Both conserved end residues are part of each CDR3.

v_gene	len	j_gene	CDR3aa
TRBV9	14	TRBJ1-1	CASSDRTGTGEAFF
TRBV5-1	15	TRBJ1-1	CASNSGGQSNTEAFF
TRBV4-3	15	TRBJ1-3	CASSPRTGSGNTIYF
TRBV28	13	TRBJ2-5	CASSFTRSETQYF
TRBV6-1	15	TRBJ2-3	CASSGWGGDTDTQYF
TRBV19	17	TRBJ1-2	CASSIFPTGMRPHGYTF
TRBV19	13	TRBJ2-3	CASSPPGQGTQYF
TRBV27	15	TRBJ1-2	CASSFTPSSSYGYTF
TRBV27	11	TRBJ2-7	CASGTNYEQYF
TRBV27	15	TRBJ2-1	CASSSGTSGKNEQFF
TRBV4-2	17	TRBJ2-7	CASSHGLAGDGLYEQYF